This T cell receptor (beta chain) was profiled in a study of blood T cell repertoires in COVID-19. The method was immunoSEQ multiplex PCR; TCRdb's version includes in-frame clones alone and lacks a portion of them. The sample contains about 130,000 clones, over 75% of which appear only once. V lost 2 bases and J 2 bases, leaving 12 bases between the germline ends. This CDR3 comprises 15 residues. Germline lookup yields CDR1 SEHNR and CDR2 FQNEAQ (reference sequence). The chain carries TRBV7-9 and TRBJ1-1; TRBD1 is a possible D gene (5 bases). This receptor was identified in a man in his 60s with acute or convalescent COVID-19. The material sequenced was peripheral blood. The CDR3 here is CASSLLGGENTEAFF. The CDR3 DNA follows: TGTGCCAGCAGCTTACTGGGGGGAGAAAACACTGAAGCTTTCTTT. The full variable domain, in which reference TRBV7-9 and TRBJ1-1 provide the parts outside the CDR3, is DTGVSQNPRHKITKRGQNVTFRCDPISEHNRLYWYRQTLGQGPEFLTYFQNEAQLEKSRLLSDRFSAERPKGSFSTLEIQRTEQGDSAMYLCASSLLGGENTEAFFGQGTRLTVV.